One T cell receptor (beta chain) is described in this entry. The antigen remains undetermined. The TRB cDNA libraries were prepared by 5' RACE with UMI labels. TCRdb reworked the 5' RACE reads into one entry per CDR3 protein, no DNA. The sample yields more than 100,000 distinct CDR3 sequences, of which the top ten take up around 0.37%. A CD45RO-CCR7+CD27+CD95- profile was what naive CD8+ T cells displayed. This sample was included in a study of CXCR3-negative and CXCR3-positive naive CD8 T cells. Germline V gene lookup returns CDR1 LGHNA and CDR2 YSLEER. The CDR3 totals 15 residues. Whole-study findings and limits: Higher TRB CDR3 hydrophobicity marked CXCR3-positive naive cells relative to CXCR3-negative naive cells. TCR strength was inferred from TRB CDR3 properties, while surface CD5 was comparable between naive subsets. Partly lower CXCR3 expression followed cryopreservation, and most assays relied on fresh PBMCs.

Input material: naive CXCR3+ CD8+ T cells from blood. Subset noted: CD45RO-CCR7+CD27+CD95- naive CD8+ T cells expressing CXCR3 (TNR3+). The chain has TRBV4-3 and TRBJ1-5; TCRdb's D call, TRBD1, is unchecked because there is no DNA. This clonotype was sampled from a human donor in good health. Some clones in this sample may be carry-over from other donors' samples. CDR3: CASSQDRQGYQPQHF.